Given below is one T cell receptor (beta chain) in context. Assay used: immunoSEQ multiplex PCR; TCRdb lists only in-frame clones, some missing. The sample lists thousands of clones, nearly 70% occurring once. This sample was included in a study of OX40 agonist ivuxolimab in advanced cancers. The receptor comes from an adult with an advanced solid tumor such as melanoma, head and neck, liver or kidney cancer. The input for sequencing was CD4+ or CD8+ T cells sorted from blood, taken in a trial of the OX40 agonist ivuxolimab.

CDR3 coding DNA: TGTGCCAGCCACCTAGCGGGAGAGTTCTATGAGCAGTTCTTC. It specifies CASHLAGEFYEQFF. The V and J genes are TRBV5-5 and TRBJ2-1, with 10 bases aligning to TRBD2. Germline CDR1 and CDR2: SGHKS and YYEKEE (reference sequence). The J segment lost 8 bases and the V segment lost 7 bases, leaving 9 bases of the junction unmatched. The CDR3 loop spans 14 amino acids.